The 27 T cell receptor beta chains in this list originate from one sample, sequenced in a study of T-cell memory formation after mild COVID-19. TCRdb re-called the 5' RACE reads with MiXCR, one entry per CDR3 protein. The data show around 340,000 distinct CDR3 sequences, with about a sixth seen just once and more than 20% held by the top ten. Source material: PBMCs or a T cell subset sorted from them (not recorded which). All receptors come from a man younger than 35 who had mild COVID-19 (a few samples of this study predate the infection). Cell type and time point are not known.

This clonotype appeared a few times. The chain employs TRBV7-6 and TRBJ2-5, with D possibly TRBD1 on 5 matching bases. This CDR3 has 14 residues. With 2 bases removed from V and 1 base from J, the gap between germline ends came to 8 bases. The germline V gene encodes CDR1 SGHVS and CDR2 FNYEAQ. The CDR3 bases are TGTGCCAGCAGCTTATACCAGGGCCAAGAGACCCAGTACTTC. The encoded protein is CASSLYQGQETQYF.

This clonotype was observed a handful of times. The rearrangement links TRBV7-2 to TRBJ2-3; D is perhaps TRBD2 (5 bases). Germline CDR1 SGHTA, CDR2 FQGNSA. Trimming cost V 6 bases and J 6 bases, with 10 bases left between them. CDR3 length: 12 amino acids. The CDR3 DNA sequence: TGTGCCAGCAGGACTACTCCTGATACGCAGTATTTT. This sequence encodes CASRTTPDTQYF.

The genes are TRBV7-9 and TRBJ1-1, with a tentative D call TRBD1 (5 bases). Per germline, CDR1 SEHNR and CDR2 FQNEAQ (reference sequence). V lost 6 bases, J lost 2 bases, and 13 bases lay in between. This CDR3 is 14 amino acids long. The CDR3 bases are TGTGCCAGCAGTCAGACGGGGCGAAACACTGAAGCTTTCTTT. Translating gives CASSQTGRNTEAFF. The entire variable domain, with the rest obtained from reference TRBV7-9 and TRBJ1-1, is as follows: DTGVSQNPRHKITKRGQNVTFRCDPISEHNRLYWYRQTLGQGPEFLTYFQNEAQLEKSRLLSDRFSAERPKGSFSTLEIQRTEQGDSAMYLCASSQTGRNTEAFFGQGTRLTVV.

This clonotype was seen only a few times. The chain links TRBV20-1 to TRBJ2-5; 8 bases agree with TRBD2. Germline V gene data show CDR1 as DFQATT and CDR2 as SNEGSKA (reference sequence). The CDR3 length is 13 residues. The CDR3 spells CIAADSGAETQYF. The CDR3 DNA follows: TGCATAGCCGCCGATAGCGGGGCAGAGACCCAGTACTTC.

The V and J genes are TRBV10-2 and TRBJ1-5; D unresolved. The V end lost 4 bases, the J end lost 0 bases, and 7 bases lay between the germline ends. Germline-derived CDR1 and CDR2 are WSHSY and SAAADI. The CDR3 is made up of 14 amino acids. This chain's CDR3 is CASSGDGSNQPQHF. CDR3 nucleotides: TGCGCCAGCAGTGGAGACGGTAGCAATCAGCCCCAGCATTTT.

This clonotype was seen many times. The J gene is TRBJ1-1, the V gene TRBV20-1; D is perhaps TRBD1 (5 bases). V gave up 0 bases and J gave up 3 bases, with 14 bases separating them. Germline V lookup: CDR1 DFQATT, CDR2 SNEGSKA (reference sequence). This CDR3 spans 15 amino acids. The CDR3 spells CSARDPWRGDTEAFF. DNA for the CDR3: TGCAGTGCTAGAGATCCCTGGAGAGGGGACACTGAAGCTTTCTTT.

This clonotype was counted ten times or more. V is TRBV28 and J is TRBJ1-5; D is uncertain. In germline, CDR1 is MDHEN, CDR2 SYDVKM. Trimming left V 2 bases short and J 5 bases short, with 10 bases between. This CDR3 is built from 14 residues. This CDR3 is CASSLVWEDQPQHF. The CDR3 DNA reads as TGTGCCAGCAGTTTAGTCTGGGAAGATCAGCCCCAGCATTTT.

This clonotype was seen more than once but under ten times. The chain employs TRBV20-1 and TRBJ1-1; weak D call: TRBD1 (6 bases). This CDR3 is built from 13 residues. V was trimmed by 3 bases and J by 9 bases, leaving 17 bases between them. Germline-derived CDR1 and CDR2 are DFQATT and SNEGSKA (reference sequence). As DNA, the CDR3 is TGCAGTGCTAGGGTCCGGGGGGCCGTCAAAGCTTTCTTT. Translation gives CSARVRGAVKAFF.

The chain joins TRBV4-2 to TRBJ2-3; D assignment may be TRBD1 or TRBD2 (5 bases each). V lost 0 bases, J lost 4 bases, and 14 bases lay in between. There are 16 residues in the CDR3. CDR1 and CDR2 (germline): LGHNA, YNFKEQ. For the CDR3, the DNA is TGTGCCAGCAGCCAAGAAGACTCGAGGGGCCCAGATACGCAGTATTTT. Translating gives CASSQEDSRGPDTQYF.

This clonotype was recorded a few times. The chain is built from TRBV27 and TRBJ2-7; TRBD1 matches at 8 bases. This CDR3 region has 16 residues. CDR1 and CDR2 (germline): MNHEY, SMNVEV (reference sequence). V shed 2 bases, J shed 1 base, and the junction held 7 bases outside the gene matches. The CDR3 DNA reads TGTGCCAGCAGTTTACGAGACCGGGACAGGTCCTACGAGCAGTACTTC. It yields the protein CASSLRDRDRSYEQYF.

This chain joins TRBV27 and TRBJ2-2; 8 bases agree with TRBD2. This CDR3 comprises 15 residues. Trimming took 1 base from V and 4 from J; bases not matched to a gene: 2. Looked up from germline, CDR1 is MNHEY and CDR2 is SMNVEV (reference sequence). The chain's CDR3 is CASSLFAGGTGELFF. As DNA, the CDR3 is TGTGCCAGCAGTTTATTTGCGGGGGGCACCGGGGAGCTGTTTTTT.

The chain couples TRBV6-5 to TRBJ2-2; perhaps TRBD1 as D (6 bases). The CDR3 has 16 amino acids. The V and J ends lost 3 bases and 1 base respectively, with 12 bases between them. Germline V lookup: CDR1 MNHEY, CDR2 SVGAGI. The CDR3 DNA reads TGTGCCAGCAGTTATTCCGGGACATTGAACACCGGGGAGCTGTTTTTT. It specifies CASSYSGTLNTGELFF.

This chain joins TRBV5-1 and TRBJ2-1; perhaps D is TRBD1 or TRBD2 (5 bases each). The CDR3 sequence is 13 residues long. The germline V gene encodes CDR1 SGHRS and CDR2 YFSETQ. The ends were cut back, 4 bases at V and 4 bases at J, with 9 bases in the middle. CDR3 amino acids: CASSVGGYNEQFF. The CDR3 coding sequence is TGCGCCAGCAGCGTTGGGGGATACAATGAGCAGTTCTTC. The full variable domain, in which reference TRBV5-1 and TRBJ2-1 provide the parts outside the CDR3, is KAGVTQTPRYLIKTRGQQVTLSCSPISGHRSVSWYQQTPGQGLQFLFEYFSETQRNKGNFPGRFSGRQFSNSRSEMNVSTLELGDSALYLCASSVGGYNEQFFGPGTRLTVL.

This clonotype appeared many times. This chain joins TRBV20-1 and TRBJ1-2; D is ambiguous. The CDR3 covers 14 residues. The V end lost 1 base, the J end lost 3 bases, and 12 bases lay between the germline ends. Germline V gives CDR1 DFQATT, CDR2 SNEGSKA (reference sequence). CDR3: CSARAGFSHYGYTF. The CDR3 coding sequence is TGCAGTGCTAGAGCCGGGTTTAGTCACTATGGCTACACCTTC.

The chain uses TRBV10-3 and TRBJ2-2; perhaps D is TRBD1 or TRBD2 (5 bases each). V gave up 6 bases and J gave up 5 bases, with 19 bases separating them. The CDR3 has 16 amino acids. Germline assignment: CDR1 ENHRY and CDR2 SYGVKD. The CDR3 DNA reads as TGTGCCATCAGGGTAGAGGCCACATGGGGGACCGGGGAGCTGTTTTTT. Its translation is CAIRVEATWGTGELFF.

V usage is TRBV4-2 and J usage is TRBJ1-5; maybe TRBD1 (6 bases). Germline V CDR1 and CDR2: LGHNA, YNFKEQ. With 3 bases removed from V and 6 bases from J, the gap between germline ends came to 12 bases. The CDR3 consists of 14 residues. In DNA, the CDR3 is TGTGCCAGCAGCCATCGACAGGTCGCTCAGCCCCAGCATTTT. Translated: CASSHRQVAQPQHF.

This clonotype occurred a few times. This sequence joins TRBV4-3 and TRBJ1-1; no firm D call. Looked up from germline, CDR1 is LGHNA and CDR2 is YSLEER. There are 16 residues in the CDR3. V was cut by 5 bases and J by 4 bases, with 20 bases left in between. The CDR3 is CASSARSGDLGTEAFF. The CDR3 DNA sequence: TGCGCCAGCAGCGCCCGGAGTGGGGATCTGGGCACTGAAGCTTTCTTT.

This clonotype came up a few times. The CDR3 reads CASSLGAVRGQYF. The CDR3 region has the DNA TGTGCCAGCAGTTTAGGGGCGGTAAGGGGCCAGTACTTC. The J gene is TRBJ2-5, the V gene TRBV28, with D perhaps matching TRBD1 (5 bases). The CDR3 covers 13 residues. Germline V gene data show CDR1 as MDHEN and CDR2 as SYDVKM. V shed 2 bases and J shed 10 bases, with 14 bases lying between them. Together with reference TRBV28 and TRBJ2-5, the CDR3 gives the full variable domain: DVKVTQSSRYLVKRTGEKVFLECVQDMDHENMFWYRQDPGLGLRLIYFSYDVKMKEKGDIPEGYSVSREKKERFSLILESASTNQTSMYLCASSLGAVRGQYFGPGTRLLVL.

This clonotype was observed a handful of times. The J gene is TRBJ2-5, the V gene TRBV5-1, with D perhaps matching TRBD1 (7 bases). V lost 0 bases to trimming and J lost 4 bases, with 13 bases between them. This CDR3 contains 15 residues. From germline, CDR1 is SGHRS and CDR2 YFSETQ. CDR3 residues: CASSLAWQGGETQYF. In nucleotides, the CDR3 is TGCGCCAGCAGCTTGGCGTGGCAGGGGGGAGAGACCCAGTACTTC. Based on the CDR3 plus reference TRBV5-1 and TRBJ2-5, the full variable domain is KAGVTQTPRYLIKTRGQQVTLSCSPISGHRSVSWYQQTPGQGLQFLFEYFSETQRNKGNFPGRFSGRQFSNSRSEMNVSTLELGDSALYLCASSLAWQGGETQYFGPGTRLLVL.

The chain is built from TRBV13 and TRBJ2-1, with 9 bases lining up with TRBD2. This CDR3 spans 15 amino acids. Losses at the gene ends were 3 bases for V and 4 bases for J; bases not matched to a gene: 4. Per the germline V gene, CDR1 is PRHDT and CDR2 is FYEKMQ (reference sequence). CDR3 nucleotide sequence: TGTGCCAGCAGCTTCCCAGCGGGGGGATACAATGAGCAGTTCTTC. This translates into CASSFPAGGYNEQFF.

The gene calls are TRBV4-3 and TRBJ2-1, with TRBD2 identical over 10 bases. Germline assignment: CDR1 LGHNA and CDR2 YSLEER. The V segment lost 2 bases and the J segment 6 bases; nucleotides outside the gene matches: 4. CDR3 length: 15 amino acids. The CDR3 coding sequence is TGCGCCAGCAGCCAACCTAGCGGGGGCCTCAATGAGCAGTTCTTC. It specifies CASSQPSGGLNEQFF.

This clonotype was seen a handful of times. The rearrangement links TRBV7-2 to TRBJ2-2, with D tentatively TRBD1 or TRBD2 (6 bases each). CDR3 length equals 15 residues. Trimming took off 5 bases at V and 9 bases at J, with 19 bases between the two ends. The germline V gene encodes CDR1 SGHTA and CDR2 FQGNSA. The CDR3 DNA sequence: TGTGCCAGCAGCCCACCGGGGGCGGTCAGCAGGGAGCTGTTTTTT. Its translation is CASSPPGAVSRELFF.

This sequence joins TRBV11-2 and TRBJ2-5, with D uncertain. CDR3 length equals 11 residues. In germline, CDR1 is SGHAT, CDR2 FQNNGV. V was cut by 6 bases and J by 4 bases, with 6 bases left in between. CDR3 amino acids: CASRSPETQYF. The CDR3 bases are TGTGCCAGCAGATCACCAGAGACCCAGTACTTC.

This chain links TRBV18 with TRBJ1-5; D possibly corresponds to TRBD1 (5 bases). CDR3 size: 15 residues. From germline, CDR1 is KGHSH and CDR2 LQKENI. V dropped 5 bases and J dropped 2 bases, with 13 bases sitting between them. DNA of the CDR3: TGTGCCAGCTCAAATCCAGGGATGGGCAATCAGCCCCAGCATTTT. Its protein is CASSNPGMGNQPQHF.

The chain uses TRBV10-3 and TRBJ1-2; a possible D gene is TRBD1 (5 bases). Germline V gene sequence: CDR1 ENHRY, CDR2 SYGVKD. Trimming took 6 bases from V and 0 from J, leaving 11 bases between them. This CDR3 is 14 amino acids long. The CDR3 is CAIRPGLTNYGYTF. The CDR3 DNA reads as TGTGCCATCAGGCCGGGACTGACTAACTATGGCTACACCTTC.

This clonotype turned up a few times. V and J are TRBV2 and TRBJ2-3; 10 positions agree with TRBD2. This CDR3 has 17 residues. The J segment lost 3 bases and the V segment lost 3 bases, leaving 9 bases of the junction unmatched. Germline CDR1 SNHLY, CDR2 FYNNEI. CDR3: CASSDHPRAGGTDTQYF. The CDR3 DNA reads as TGTGCCAGCAGTGATCATCCCCGAGCGGGGGGGACAGATACGCAGTATTTT.

The chain carries TRBV25-1 and TRBJ2-1; D unclear. The V end lost 2 bases, the J end lost 5 bases, and 19 bases lay between the germline ends. Per the germline V gene, CDR1 is MGHDK and CDR2 is SYGVNS. This CDR3 comprises 17 residues. CDR3 DNA sequence: TGTGCCAGCAGTGAACTCCCCGGTAGGGCGACTCACAATGAGCAGTTCTTC. Its translation: CASSELPGRATHNEQFF.